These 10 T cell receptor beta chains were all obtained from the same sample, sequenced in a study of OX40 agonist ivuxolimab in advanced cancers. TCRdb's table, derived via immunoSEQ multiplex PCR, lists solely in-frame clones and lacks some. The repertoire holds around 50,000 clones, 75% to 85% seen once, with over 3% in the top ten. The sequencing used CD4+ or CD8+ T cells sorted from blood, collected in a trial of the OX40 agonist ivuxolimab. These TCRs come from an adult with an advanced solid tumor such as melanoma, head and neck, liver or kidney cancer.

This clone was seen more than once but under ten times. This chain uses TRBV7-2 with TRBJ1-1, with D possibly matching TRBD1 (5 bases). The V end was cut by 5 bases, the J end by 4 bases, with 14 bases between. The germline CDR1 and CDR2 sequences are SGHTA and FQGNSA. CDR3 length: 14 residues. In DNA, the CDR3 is TGTGCCAGCAGCAACCCCGGTGGGGCCACTGAAGCTTTCTTT. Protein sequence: CASSNPGGATEAFF.

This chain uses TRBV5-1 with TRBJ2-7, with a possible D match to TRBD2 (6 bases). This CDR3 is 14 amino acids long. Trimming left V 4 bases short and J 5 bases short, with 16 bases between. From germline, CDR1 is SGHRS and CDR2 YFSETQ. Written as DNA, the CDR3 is TGCGCCAGCAGCCCGGGACTGTTTTCGGACGAGCAGTACTTC. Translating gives CASSPGLFSDEQYF.

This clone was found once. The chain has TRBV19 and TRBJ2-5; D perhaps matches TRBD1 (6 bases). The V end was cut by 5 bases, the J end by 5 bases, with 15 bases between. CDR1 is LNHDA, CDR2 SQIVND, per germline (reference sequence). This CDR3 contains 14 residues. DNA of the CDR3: TGTGCCAGTAGTTCACAGGGTATGGTGGAGACCCAGTACTTC. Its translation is CASSSQGMVETQYF.

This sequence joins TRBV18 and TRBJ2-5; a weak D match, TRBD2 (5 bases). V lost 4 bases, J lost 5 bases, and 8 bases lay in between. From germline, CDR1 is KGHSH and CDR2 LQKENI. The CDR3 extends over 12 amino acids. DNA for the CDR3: TGTGCCAGCTCACGACGAGGGGAGACCCAGTACTTC. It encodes CASSRRGETQYF.

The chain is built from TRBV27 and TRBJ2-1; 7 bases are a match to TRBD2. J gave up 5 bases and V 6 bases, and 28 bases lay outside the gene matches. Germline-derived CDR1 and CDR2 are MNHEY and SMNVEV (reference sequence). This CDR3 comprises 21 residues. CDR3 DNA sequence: TGTGCCAGCAGGCGCCGACACTCAGGAGCGGGGATACGCGAGGAGAACAATGAGCAGTTCTTC. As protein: CASRRRHSGAGIREENNEQFF.

CDR3 nucleotides: TGTGCCAGTAGTAGCCTCGGCAATACGCAGTATTTT. Amino acids: CASSSLGNTQYF. The chain couples TRBV19 to TRBJ2-3; no definite D call. The CDR3 spans 12 residues. From germline, CDR1 is LNHDA and CDR2 SQIVND (reference sequence). V was shortened by 4 bases and J by 7 bases, with 9 bases between the two germline ends. Supplemented by reference TRBV19 and TRBJ2-3, the full variable domain reads DGGITQSPKYLFRKEGQNVTLSCEQNLNHDAMYWYRQDPGQGLRLIYYSQIVNDFQKGDIAEGYSVSREKKESFPLTVTSAQKNPTAFYLCASSSLGNTQYFGPGTRLTVL.

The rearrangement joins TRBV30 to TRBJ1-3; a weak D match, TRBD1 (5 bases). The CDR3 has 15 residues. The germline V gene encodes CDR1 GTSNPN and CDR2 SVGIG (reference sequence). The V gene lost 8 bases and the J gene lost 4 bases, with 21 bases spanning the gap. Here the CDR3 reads CALGSGPWVGNTIYF. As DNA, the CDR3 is TGTGCCCTAGGGTCGGGACCCTGGGTCGGAAACACCATATATTTT.

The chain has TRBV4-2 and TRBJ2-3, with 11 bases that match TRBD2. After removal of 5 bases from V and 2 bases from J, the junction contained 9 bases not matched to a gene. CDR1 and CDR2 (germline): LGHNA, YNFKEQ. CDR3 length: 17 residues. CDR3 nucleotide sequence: TGTGCCAGCAGCGAGACTAGCGGGGTAGGGGCCACAGATACGCAGTATTTT. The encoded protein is CASSETSGVGATDTQYF.

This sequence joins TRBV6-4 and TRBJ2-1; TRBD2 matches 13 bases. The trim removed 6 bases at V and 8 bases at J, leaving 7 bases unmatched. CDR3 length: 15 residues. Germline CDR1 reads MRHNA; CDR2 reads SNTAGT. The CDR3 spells CASSELAGGRDEQFF. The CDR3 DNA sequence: TGTGCCAGCAGCGAACTAGCGGGAGGGAGGGATGAGCAGTTCTTC.

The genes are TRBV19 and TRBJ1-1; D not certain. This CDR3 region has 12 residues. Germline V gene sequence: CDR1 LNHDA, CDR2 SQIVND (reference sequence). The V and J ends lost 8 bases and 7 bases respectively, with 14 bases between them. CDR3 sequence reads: CASGGRALEAFF. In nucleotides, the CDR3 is TGTGCCAGTGGAGGACGGGCACTTGAAGCTTTCTTT.